Each of the 8 T cell receptor beta chains below was sequenced from the same sample in a study of response to subunit inactivated influenza vaccine (dated by TCRdb to between 2017 and 2018). Libraries were prepared through RT-PCR. TCRdb names Illumina HiSeq 2500 as the instrument used. The public reads were reprocessed in TCRdb via fastp at Q25 and MiXCR, keeping in-frame beta chains. Each CDR3 protein appears once, grouped with its most common genes and DNA. This sample gives about 610,000 distinct CDR3 sequences in total; around 13% of them show up just once. Jointly, the top ten make up around 10% of the sample. Material: PBMCs from blood, obtained 11 to 12 days after vaccination. These receptors originate from a man aged 50 to 60 who received an inactivated influenza vaccine. Donor details come from another sample of the same person, matched by shared clones.

In its sample, this clonotype was seen a few times. The chain combines TRBV20-1 with TRBJ2-7, with D possibly matching TRBD2 (6 bases). Germline V gene data show CDR1 as DFQATT and CDR2 as SNEGSKA (reference sequence). Trimming took 3 bases from V and 6 from J, leaving 12 bases between them. The CDR3 sequence is 12 residues long. CDR3 DNA sequence: TGCAGTGCTAGGCGGGGACTCTTCGAGCAGTACTTC. Translation gives CSARRGLFEQYF.

The chain is built from TRBV4-1 and TRBJ2-5; D ambiguous. The germline gives CDR1 MGHRA, CDR2 YSYEKL. The V gene lost 0 bases and the J gene lost 0 bases, with 8 bases spanning the gap. This CDR3 contains 15 residues. CDR3 coding DNA: TGCGCCAGCAGCCAAGATCGTCAGAACCAAGAGACCCAGTACTTC. Its translation is CASSQDRQNQETQYF.

The chain recombines TRBV6-5 with TRBJ2-1, with TRBD2 matching over 10 bases. CDR1 is MNHEY, CDR2 SVGAGI, per germline. The CDR3 spans 13 residues. Trimming cost V 8 bases and J 6 bases; bases outside gene matches: 4. CDR3 coding DNA: TGTGCCAGCGGGGTAGCGGGAGGCAATGAGCAGTTCTTC. Translated: CASGVAGGNEQFF.

The genes are TRBV19 and TRBJ1-1; a possible D gene is TRBD1 (5 bases). Germline lookup yields CDR1 LNHDA and CDR2 SQIVND (reference sequence). The germline V and J ends were trimmed by 3 bases and 1 base, with 12 bases remaining between them. The CDR3 has 15 amino acids. The CDR3 loop is CASSILGASNTEAFF. The CDR3 DNA is TGTGCCAGTAGTATCTTAGGGGCCTCGAACACTGAAGCTTTCTTT.

The chain uses TRBV6-1 and TRBJ2-1; possible D gene TRBD1, 7 bases. Germline V CDR1 and CDR2: MNHNS, SASEGT. Trimming took off 2 bases at V and 3 bases at J, with 14 bases between the two ends. The CDR3 totals 16 residues. CDR3 nucleotide sequence: TGTGCCAGCAGTGAAATTGGAGGGGGCGACTACAATGAGCAGTTCTTC. This translates into CASSEIGGGDYNEQFF.

J is TRBJ2-7 and V is TRBV7-8; 9 bases map to TRBD1. The CDR3 has 16 amino acids. CDR1 is SGHVS, CDR2 FQNEAQ, per germline. Trimming at V came to 5 bases and at J to 5 bases, leaving 13 bases not matched to a gene. CDR3 sequence: CASSTSRDRVLHEQYF. DNA for the CDR3: TGTGCCAGCAGCACCTCCCGGGACAGGGTACTCCACGAGCAGTACTTC.

The chain is built from TRBV7-8 and TRBJ1-1, with 7 positions matching TRBD1. Germline CDR1 SGHVS, CDR2 FQNEAQ. The V and J ends lost 1 base and 2 bases, in that order; junction bases with no gene match: 13. The CDR3 length is 18 residues. This CDR3 reads CASSLGDSSFALNTEAFF. The CDR3 DNA is TGTGCCAGCAGCTTAGGGGACAGTTCCTTCGCACTAAACACTGAAGCTTTCTTT.

As for this clonotype: With a much larger clone just one base away, this may be a read error. J is TRBJ1-4 and V is TRBV6-5, with D unresolved. Germline V gene data show CDR1 as MNHEY and CDR2 as SVGAGI. Trimming removed 1 base from V and 8 bases from J, with 8 bases in between. The CDR3 is 13 residues long. The CDR3 DNA is TGTGCCAGCAGTTACTACGAAGGGGAAAAACTGTTTTTT. Encoded protein: CASSYYEGEKLFF.